This entry describes one T cell receptor beta chain. The germline CDR1 and CDR2 sequences are GTSNPN and SVGIG (reference sequence). Between the trimmed V and J ends, which lost 2 bases and 4 bases, there was a span of 10 bases. The CDR3 loop spans 13 amino acids. An assay was performed, and its level was deep. Ten immunoSEQ deep assay plates served to sequence unsorted PBMC DNA. Authors' methods: Quality scores were absent from the junction-only immunoSEQ sequences, so filtering differed. The table came from immunoSEQ multiplex PCR; TCRdb's copy has only in-frame clones and leaves some out. V and J calls and clone size are those listed in that table; D and trimming were worked out from the DNA. The sample yields fewer than 600,000 clones, around 78% seen once. The data derive from a study of shared clonotypes between healthy human individuals.

This clonotype originated in a woman between 40 and 55 years old in good health. Some clones in this sample may be carry-over from other donors' samples. The genes are TRBV30 and TRBJ2-3; D perhaps matches TRBD1 (6 bases). The sample consisted of PBMCs. CDR3 in amino acids: CAWSQGSADTQYF. The CDR3 nucleotides read TGTGCCTGGAGTCAGGGGAGCGCAGATACGCAGTATTTT.